The rows below give T cell receptor beta chains drawn from one sample of a study of blood T cell repertoires in COVID-19. The protocol was immunoSEQ multiplex PCR, while the TCRdb copy is restricted to in-frame clones and leaves out a portion. The data show 100,000 to 150,000 clones, more than 60% seen once. Sequenced: peripheral blood. The receptors were gathered from a man aged 50 or older with acute or convalescent COVID-19. CDR3s include the opening cysteine and the closing phenylalanine or tryptophan. A D gene is named only where the DNA matches it firmly. The listing skips clone size in some rows; elsewhere it reads once, few, many or a size class.

TRBJ1-4,NA,TRBD1,TRBV6-6,CASSYFTGGNEKLFF,TGTGCCAGCAGTTACTTCACAGGGGGCAACGAAAAACTGTTTTTT
TRBJ2-5,NA,NA,TRBV13,CASSLSTRRQETQYF,TGTGCCAGCAGCTTATCCACTCGGAGACAAGAGACCCAGTACTTC
TRBJ1-1,NA,NA,TRBV7-3,CASSPIQGLGNTEAFF,TGTGCCAGCAGCCCGATCCAGGGGTTAGGGAACACTGAAGCTTTCTTT
TRBJ2-5,NA,NA,TRBV20-1,CSGGRETQYF,TGCAGTGGGGGGCGGGAGACCCAGTACTTC
TRBJ1-2,NA,NA,TRBV5-4,CASGPTGYGYTF,TGTGCCAGCGGGCCAACAGGGTATGGCTACACCTTC
TRBJ2-5,NA,NA,TRBV10-3,CAISEQGGTETQYF,TGTGCCATCAGTGAGCAGGGGGGTACGGAGACCCAGTACTTC
TRBJ2-3,NA,TRBD1,TRBV27,CAISLIPPGQGARDTQYF,TGTGCCATCTCTTTGATCCCCCCCGGACAGGGGGCCAGGGATACGCAGTATTTT
TRBJ2-5,NA,NA,TRBV10-3,CAISQPAVGEETQYF,TGTGCCATCTCCCAACCAGCAGTCGGAGAAGAGACCCAGTACTTC
TRBJ2-3,NA,TRBD2,TRBV10-3,CAISLERGATDTQYF,TGTGCCATCAGCCTCGAGCGGGGGGCCACAGATACGCAGTATTTT
TRBJ2-5,NA,NA,TRBV9,CASSARGAPLEETQYF,TGTGCCAGCAGCGCTCGGGGGGCCCCGTTGGAAGAGACCCAGTACTTC
TRBJ2-5,NA,TRBD1,TRBV28,CASIPAGTEETQYF,TGTGCCAGCATCCCAGCAGGGACAGAAGAGACCCAGTACTTC
TRBJ2-3,NA,NA,TRBV19,CASSKQGGDTQYF,TGTGCCAGTAGTAAGCAGGGGGGCGATACGCAGTATTTT
TRBJ2-7,NA,TRBD1,TRBV5-4,CASRQDRGKTYEQYF,TGTGCCAGCAGACAAGACAGGGGGAAAACCTACGAGCAGTACTTC
TRBJ1-3,NA,NA,TRBV11-2,CASSLAGGNTIYF,TGTGCCAGCAGCTTGGCAGGTGGAAACACCATATATTTT
TRBJ1-2,NA,NA,TRBV6-1,CASSELSRDGYTF,TGTGCCAGCAGTGAACTTTCTCGCGATGGCTACACCTTC
TRBJ2-3,NA,TRBD2,TRBV9,CASSVSGRGTDTQYF,TGTGCCAGCAGCGTTAGCGGGAGAGGAACAGATACGCAGTATTTT
TRBJ2-7,NA,TRBD1,TRBV15,CATSRDVSGGREQYF,TGTGCCACCAGCAGAGATGTGTCAGGGGGCCGCGAGCAGTACTTC
TRBJ2-1,NA,TRBD2,TRBV7-3,CASSFGGRLSEQFF,TGTGCCAGCAGCTTCGGCGGGAGGCTTAGTGAGCAGTTCTTC
TRBJ2-7,NA,NA,TRBV3-1/TRBV3-2,CASSQDPPGNSYEQYF,TGTGCCAGCAGCCAAGACCCCCCCGGGAACTCCTACGAGCAGTACTTC
TRBJ2-1,NA,NA,TRBV2,CASTGEMSYNEQFF,TGTGCCAGCACGGGGGAAATGTCCTACAATGAGCAGTTCTTC
TRBJ1-1,NA,TRBD1,TRBV4-2,CASSQVSEGQGDTEAFF,TGTGCCAGCAGCCAAGTTTCGGAGGGTCAGGGGGACACTGAAGCTTTCTTT
TRBJ1-1,NA,NA,TRBV10-3,CAISESVQVRAFF,TGTGCCATCAGTGAGTCGGTTCAGGTCCGGGCTTTCTTT
TRBJ2-3,NA,TRBD2,TRBV28,CASSFSGGVGTDTQYF,TGTGCCAGCAGTTTTTCGGGGGGGGTGGGCACAGATACGCAGTATTTT
TRBJ2-5,NA,TRBD2,TRBV7-3,CASSLGPRTSGQETQYF,TGTGCCAGCAGCTTGGGGCCCCGGACTAGCGGCCAAGAGACCCAGTACTTC
TRBJ1-3,once,NA,TRBV20-1,CSASSGQLDSGNTIYF,TGCAGTGCTAGTTCAGGGCAGCTTGACTCTGGAAACACCATATATTTT
TRBJ1-5,few,TRBD1,TRBV29-1,CSVGTGDNQPQHF,TGCAGCGTTGGGACAGGGGACAATCAGCCCCAGCATTTT
TRBJ2-1,NA,TRBD1,TRBV13,CASSPWTGRSMSYNEQFF,TGTGCCAGCAGCCCCTGGACAGGGCGGAGTATGTCCTACAATGAGCAGTTCTTC
TRBJ2-5,NA,TRBD1,TRBV3-1/TRBV3-2,CASSLGQGGMETQYF,TGTGCCAGCAGCCTAGGACAGGGTGGGATGGAGACCCAGTACTTC
TRBJ1-1,NA,TRBD1,TRBV30,CAARGLAEAFF,TGTGCTGCTAGGGGGCTCGCTGAAGCTTTCTTT
TRBJ2-3,few,TRBD1,TRBV25-1,CASTGGNTDTQYF,TGTGCCAGCACAGGGGGCAACACAGATACGCAGTATTTT
TRBJ1-2,NA,NA,TRBV19,CASKQGLNFYGYTF,TGTGCCAGTAAACAGGGATTAAACTTTTATGGCTACACCTTC
TRBJ1-2,NA,NA,TRBV30,CAVDRRDYGYTF,TGTGCCGTCGACAGGAGAGACTATGGCTACACCTTC
TRBJ1-5,once,NA,TRBV15,CATSPLWRSNQPQHF,TGTGCCACCAGCCCCCTGTGGAGGTCCAATCAGCCCCAGCATTTT
TRBJ1-5,NA,NA,TRBV19,CASSIDSGRGPQHF,TGTGCCAGTAGTATAGACTCAGGGCGGGGGCCCCAGCATTTT
TRBJ1-1,NA,TRBD1,TRBV6-5,CASSRQGGSEAFF,TGTGCCAGCAGTCGACAGGGCGGATCTGAAGCTTTCTTT
TRBJ2-2,few,NA,TRBV9,CASSAGAAANTGELFF,TGTGCCAGCAGCGCCGGTGCAGCGGCGAACACCGGGGAGCTGTTTTTT
TRBJ1-5,NA,TRBD1,TRBV28,CASSFNARQGAHQPQHF,TGTGCCAGCAGTTTTAATGCGAGACAGGGGGCCCATCAGCCCCAGCATTTT
TRBJ2-5,NA,TRBD2,TRBV5-8,CASRPTGLVRETQYF,TGTGCCAGCAGACCGACGGGACTAGTAAGGGAGACCCAGTACTTC
TRBJ1-2,NA,TRBD1,TRBV18,CASSPQSDRGTSYTF,TGTGCCAGCTCACCACAGAGTGACAGGGGTACTAGCTACACCTTC
TRBJ1-6,NA,TRBD1,TRBV30,CAWAGQVNSPLHF,TGTGCCTGGGCCGGACAGGTGAATTCACCCCTCCACTTT
TRBJ2-1,NA,TRBD2,TRBV23-1,CASSHPTSGRAESPRDEQFF,TGCGCCAGCAGTCACCCGACTAGCGGGAGGGCCGAATCCCCTCGGGATGAGCAGTTCTTC
TRBJ1-2,NA,NA,TRBV30,CAWRKEGLYGYTF,TGTGCCTGGAGAAAGGAAGGACTCTATGGCTACACCTTC
TRBJ2-1,NA,NA,TRBV18,CASSLLGVGSSYNEQFF,TGTGCCAGCTCACTGCTAGGGGTGGGTAGCTCCTACAATGAGCAGTTCTTC
TRBJ2-7,NA,TRBD2,TRBV10-3,CAISEKYSGRASYEQYF,TGTGCCATCAGTGAGAAGTATAGCGGGAGGGCCTCCTACGAGCAGTACTTC
TRBJ1-1,NA,TRBD1,TRBV28,CASSRQGWNTEAFF,TGTGCCAGCAGTAGACAGGGTTGGAACACTGAAGCTTTCTTT
TRBJ1-1,NA,TRBD1,TRBV4-1,CASSQGDRGHTEAFF,TGCGCCAGCAGCCAAGGGGACAGGGGGCACACTGAAGCTTTCTTT